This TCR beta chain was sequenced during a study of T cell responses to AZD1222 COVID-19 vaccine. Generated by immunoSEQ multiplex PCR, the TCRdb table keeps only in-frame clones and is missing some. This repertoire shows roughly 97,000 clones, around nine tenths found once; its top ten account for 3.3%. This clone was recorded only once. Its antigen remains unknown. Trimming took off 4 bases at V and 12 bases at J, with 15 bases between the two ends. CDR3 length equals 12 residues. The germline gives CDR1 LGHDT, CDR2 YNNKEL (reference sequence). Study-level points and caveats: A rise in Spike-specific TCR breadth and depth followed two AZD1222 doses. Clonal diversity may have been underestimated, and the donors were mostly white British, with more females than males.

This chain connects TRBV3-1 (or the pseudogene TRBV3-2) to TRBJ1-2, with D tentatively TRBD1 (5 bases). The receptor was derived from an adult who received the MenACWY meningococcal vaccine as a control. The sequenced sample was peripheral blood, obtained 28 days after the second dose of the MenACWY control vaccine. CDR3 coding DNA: TGTGCCAGCAGCCCCGAGGGTCGGGGGAACACCTTC. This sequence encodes CASSPEGRGNTF.